This T cell receptor beta chain is from a study of cytomegalovirus exposure and HLA in healthy donors. Study details: The roughly 110 validation repertoires used the same platform as the 500 to 700 first-cohort repertoires, a later analysis reported. Study outcomes and limitations: According to reports, the classifier identified cytomegalovirus status with high specificity and sensitivity. In vitro experiments confirmed that a few CMV-associated chains were specific for CMV antigens.

Germline loops: CDR1 SGHTA, CDR2 FQGNSA. This CDR3 has 12 residues. The germline V and J ends were trimmed by 5 bases and 7 bases, with 10 bases remaining between them. Profiled with immunoSEQ multiplex PCR; TCRdb holds only in-frame clones, not every one. The sample has 210,000 or so clones, about 91% seen once. Of note for this clone: What it binds is not known.

The chain has TRBV7-2 and TRBJ2-3, with D hard to call. Sequencing used PBMCs. The TCR sequence derives from a woman under 30 in good health and CMV-seronegative. As DNA, the CDR3 is TGTGCCAGCAGCCACGGAGTATATACGCAGTATTTT. Amino acids: CASSHGVYTQYF. Full variable domain (missing parts from reference TRBV7-2 and TRBJ2-3): GAGVSQSPSNKVTEKGKDVELRCDPISGHTALYWYRQSLGQGLEFLIYFQGNSAPDKSGLPSDRFSAERTGGSVSTLTIQRTQQEDSAVYLCASSHGVYTQYFGPGTRLTVL.